This paragraph covers one T cell receptor (beta chain) sequence. No antigen is known for it. Generated by immunoSEQ multiplex PCR, the TCRdb table keeps only in-frame clones and is missing some. The sample contains tens of thousands of clones, around 95% of which appear only once. CDR3 length equals 10 residues. V dropped 4 bases and J dropped 6 bases, with 1 base sitting between them. The record originates from a study of graft-versus-host responses after intestinal transplantation. Whole-study context: Uniformly, recipients were administered anti-thymocyte globulin induction with subsequent tacrolimus and steroids for around three years. Overall study findings and caveats: High graft-versus-host to host-versus-graft clonal ratios were seen in allografts of patients with graft-donor T cell macrochimerism. Among recipient marrow samples, GvH clones were found; some appeared first in ileum or blood. Early post-transplant declines in HvG were associated with peak levels of circulating GvH clones.

The source is a human patient who received an intestinal transplant, so some T cells may come from the graft donor. V and J are TRBV23-1 and TRBJ1-5; D is undetermined. TRBV23-1 is identified as an open reading frame with a role that is uncertain. Sequencing was performed on PBMCs, taken 16 days after intestinal transplant. DNA of the CDR3: TGCGCCAGCAGTCGTCAGCCCCAGCATTTT. Translated, it gives CASSRQPQHF.